The 11 T cell receptor beta chains presented below share a single source sample, sequenced in a study of cytomegalovirus exposure and HLA in healthy donors. PCR amplification relied on 60 Vbeta primers (plus 13 Jbeta primers). Sequencing was performed with immunoSEQ multiplex PCR; in TCRdb, only in-frame clones are kept and a portion is missing. Among about 85,000 clones listed, less than 80% were seen once. The sequenced material came from PBMCs. The receptors were sampled from a young man in good health and CMV-seronegative.

The chain joins TRBV7-2 to TRBJ2-7; no reliable D call. V was cut by 2 bases and J by 3 bases, with 5 bases left in between. There are 12 residues in the CDR3. Germline loops: CDR1 SGHTA, CDR2 FQGNSA. The CDR3 nucleotides read TGTGCCAGCAGCTTATCGCGCTACGAGCAGTACTTC. It codes for CASSLSRYEQYF.

V usage is TRBV30 and J usage is TRBJ2-5; 8 nucleotides match TRBD2. The CDR3 consists of 14 residues. The V gene end was trimmed by 4 bases and the J gene end by 5 bases; junction bases not matched to a gene: 9. Germline values: CDR1 GTSNPN, CDR2 SVGIG (reference sequence). The CDR3 here is CAWNIRGGRETQYF. CDR3 coding DNA: TGTGCCTGGAATATACGGGGGGGCCGGGAGACCCAGTACTTC.

This clone was found a few times. V usage is TRBV30 and J usage is TRBJ2-7; D remains unclear. The V end was cut by 0 bases, the J end by 2 bases, with 8 bases between. CDR3 length: 13 residues. The germline V gene encodes CDR1 GTSNPN and CDR2 SVGIG (reference sequence). The CDR3, as DNA: TGTGCCTGGAGTGTTGAGGAAGCCTACGAGCAGTACTTC. Protein: CAWSVEEAYEQYF. The full variable domain, its missing parts supplied by reference TRBV30 and TRBJ2-7, is SQTIHQWPATLVQPVGSPLSLECTVEGTSNPNLYWYRQAAGRGLQLLFYSVGIGQISSEVPQNLSASRPQDRQFILSSKKLLLSDSGFYLCAWSVEEAYEQYFGPGTRLTVT.

The chain uses TRBV4-1 and TRBJ2-1, with D uncertain. The CDR3 contains 11 residues. The germline CDR1 and CDR2 sequences are MGHRA and YSYEKL. Trimming stripped 1 base from V and 12 bases from J, with 7 bases between. As DNA, the CDR3 is TGCGCCAGCAGCCAAGCCTACGGGCAGTTCTTC. As protein: CASSQAYGQFF.

The V and J genes are TRBV27 and TRBJ1-1; no firm D call. V was pared by 5 bases and J by 2 bases, with 12 bases between. The CDR3 spans 14 residues. Per germline, CDR1 MNHEY and CDR2 SMNVEV (reference sequence). CDR3 sequence reads: CASSEAALNTEAFF. CDR3 nucleotides: TGTGCCAGCAGTGAAGCTGCTTTAAACACTGAAGCTTTCTTT.

This chain links TRBV2 with TRBJ1-2, with D unresolved. This CDR3 spans 11 amino acids. The germline V gene has CDR1 SNHLY and CDR2 FYNNEI. The V end was cut by 5 bases, the J end by 5 bases, with 6 bases between. The CDR3 reads CASSSDYGYTF. The CDR3 bases are TGTGCCAGCAGTTCAGATTATGGCTACACCTTC.

This clone has only a few counts. The V gene is TRBV28, the J gene TRBJ2-2; TRBD1 matches at 7 bases. After removal of 10 bases from V and 2 bases from J, the junction contained 7 bases not matched to a gene. Germline V gene lookup returns CDR1 MDHEN and CDR2 SYDVKM. The CDR3 length is 14 residues. CDR3 sequence reads: CATTGTANTGELFF. CDR3 sequence (DNA): TGTGCCACCACTGGGACAGCCAACACCGGGGAGCTGTTTTTT.

The chain links TRBV27 to TRBJ2-5, with D uncertain. CDR3 length: 13 amino acids. Germline V gene lookup returns CDR1 MNHEY and CDR2 SMNVEV (reference sequence). The V end was cut by 3 bases, the J end by 0 bases, with 5 bases between. This CDR3 is CASSFGYQETQYF. The CDR3 nucleotides are TGTGCCAGCAGTTTCGGGTACCAAGAGACCCAGTACTTC.

The chain recombines TRBV5-1 with TRBJ2-3; TRBD1 is a possible D gene (5 bases). Trimming removed 4 bases at V and 3 bases at J, with 9 bases between. This CDR3 contains 13 residues. The germline V gene has CDR1 SGHRS and CDR2 YFSETQ. This CDR3 reads CASSGQGTDTQYF. The CDR3 DNA reads as TGCGCCAGCAGCGGGCAGGGAACAGATACGCAGTATTTT.

With respect to this clone: One end of the junction fails to match germline, which may point to a read error. The chain links TRBV7-9 to TRBJ2-2, with D possibly matching TRBD1 (6 bases). The CDR3 runs to 17 residues. The germline V gene encodes CDR1 SEHNR and CDR2 FQNEAQ (reference sequence). The DNA for the CDR3 is TGTTCCAGCAGCTTCCCATATAGGACAGATCCAAGCGGGGAGCTGTTTTTT. Its translation: CSSSFPYRTDPSGELFF.

The chain joins TRBV2 to TRBJ1-5; 7 nucleotides agree with TRBD1. CDR1 is SNHLY and CDR2 is FYNNEI in the germline V gene. With 6 bases clipped from V and 2 bases from J, the junction kept 13 bases outside the gene matches. The CDR3 has 17 residues. CDR3 sequence: CASSNRRDSYRNQPQHF. CDR3 in DNA: TGTGCCAGCAGCAACCGCCGGGACAGCTACCGCAATCAGCCCCAGCATTTT.